This T cell receptor beta chain was identified in a study of blood T cell repertoires in COVID-19. TCRdb keeps only in-frame clones here, not all; method: immunoSEQ multiplex PCR. Here the sample spans approximately 280,000 clones, 85% being singletons. This CDR3 is 13 amino acids long. The V end was cut by 3 bases, the J end by 9 bases, with 12 bases between. The clonotype was recovered from a woman aged 45 to 65 who had recovered from COVID-19. Sequenced: PBMCs or T cells enriched from blood (not recorded which). The rearrangement links TRBV12-3 or TRBV12-4 to TRBJ2-1, with D possibly TRBD1 on 6 matching bases. CDR3 protein: CASSFVGAGEQFF. CDR3 DNA: TGTGCCAGCAGTTTTGTGGGGGCCGGTGAGCAGTTCTTC.